These 22 T cell receptor beta chains came from one sample sequenced in a study of early T cells in non-severe SARS-CoV-2 infection. From the 5' RACE reads, TCRdb called clonotypes with MiXCR, one entry per CDR3 protein. The profile shows under 85,000 distinct CDR3 sequences, 9.5% to 15% of them singletons. What was sequenced was whole blood. The receptors were sampled from an adult who was a healthcare worker with PCR-confirmed SARS-CoV-2 infection or an uninfected control (not recorded which).

This clonotype was found many times. The chain is built from TRBV5-5 and TRBJ2-3; weak D call: TRBD2 (6 bases). The CDR3 sequence is 17 residues long. Looked up from germline, CDR1 is SGHKS and CDR2 is YYEKEE (reference sequence). Trimming pared 4 bases from V and 5 bases from J, leaving 23 bases between. The CDR3 sequence: CASSQPLKGRRRDTQYF. The DNA of the CDR3 is TGTGCCAGCAGCCAACCTTTAAAGGGGAGGCGAAGAGATACGCAGTATTTT.

This clonotype was found a few times. This rearrangement joins TRBV6-5 to TRBJ2-2; D ambiguous. Germline-derived CDR1 and CDR2 are MNHEY and SVGAGI. Trimming left V 6 bases short and J 3 bases short, with 5 bases between. This CDR3 is built from 12 residues. Here the CDR3 reads CASRAYTGELFF. CDR3 in DNA: TGTGCCAGCAGGGCCTACACCGGGGAGCTGTTTTTT.

This clonotype was seen a handful of times. Germline and junction disagree at one end, which may indicate a read error. This chain connects TRBV28 to TRBJ2-3; 8 bases line up with TRBD2. The CDR3 sequence is 16 residues long. The germline V gene has CDR1 MDHEN and CDR2 SYDVKM. DNA for the CDR3: TGTGCCAGCAGCTTATTTGTAGCGGGGAGCACAGATACGCAGTATTTT. Translating it yields CASSLFVAGSTDTQYF.

This chain uses TRBV5-1 with TRBJ2-1, with no clear D. Looked up from germline, CDR1 is SGHRS and CDR2 is YFSETQ. There are 16 residues in the CDR3. The germline V and J ends were trimmed by 0 bases and 6 bases, with 16 bases remaining between them. As DNA, the CDR3 is TGCGCCAGCAGCTTGGGAGGAAGGGTTTTGGGCAATGAGCAGTTCTTC. Translating it yields CASSLGGRVLGNEQFF.

This clonotype was detected many times. The chain joins TRBV11-2 to TRBJ2-1; 14 positions match TRBD2. The CDR3 contains 17 residues. CDR1 SGHAT and CDR2 FQNNGV come from the germline V gene. V shed 2 bases, J shed 9 bases, and the junction held 9 bases outside the gene matches. CDR3 in DNA: TGTGCCAGCAGCTTACGTCGGACTAGCGGGAGGCGGGGTGAGCAGTTCTTC. Its protein product is CASSLRRTSGRRGEQFF.

This clonotype occurred a few times. The J gene is TRBJ2-3, the V gene TRBV11-2; 9 positions agree with TRBD2. V shed 1 base, J shed 6 bases, and the junction held 5 bases outside the gene matches. The CDR3 loop spans 15 amino acids. In germline, CDR1 is SGHAT, CDR2 FQNNGV. CDR3 protein: CASSLAGLAGDTQYF. The CDR3 region has the DNA TGTGCCAGCAGCTTAGCTGGGCTAGCGGGGGATACGCAGTATTTT.

This clonotype was picked up a small number of times. This chain links TRBV3-1 with TRBJ1-1; D gene ambiguous. The ends were cut back, 5 bases at V and 1 base at J, with 14 bases in the middle. The CDR3 is 15 residues long. Germline V gene data show CDR1 as LGHDT and CDR2 as YNNKEL (reference sequence). The CDR3 DNA sequence: TGTGCCAGCAGCGAGACGGATTTGGGGAACACTGAAGCTTTCTTT. Its protein is CASSETDLGNTEAFF.

This clonotype was seen only a few times. J is TRBJ1-5 and V is TRBV19; D is uncertain. Per the germline V gene, CDR1 is LNHDA and CDR2 is SQIVND (reference sequence). V dropped 0 bases and J dropped 6 bases, with 9 bases sitting between them. The CDR3 is 14 amino acids. The CDR3 sequence: CASSIDRFVQPQHF. CDR3 in DNA: TGTGCCAGTAGTATAGATCGTTTTGTTCAGCCCCAGCATTTT. The complete variable domain, with remaining parts taken from reference TRBV19 and TRBJ1-5, reads DGGITQSPKYLFRKEGQNVTLSCEQNLNHDAMYWYRQDPGQGLRLIYYSQIVNDFQKGDIAEGYSVSREKKESFPLTVTSAQKNPTAFYLCASSIDRFVQPQHFGDGTRLSIL.

V gene TRBV28 combines with J gene TRBJ2-7, with D perhaps matching TRBD2 (7 bases). Germline CDR1 MDHEN, CDR2 SYDVKM. V was shortened by 4 bases and J by 6 bases, with 16 bases between the two germline ends. The CDR3 has 14 residues. The CDR3: CASSSQQGGSEQYF. The CDR3 DNA follows: TGTGCCAGCAGTTCGCAACAGGGCGGGAGCGAGCAGTACTTC.

The J gene is TRBJ2-2, the V gene TRBV5-1; 7 bases are a match to TRBD1. This CDR3 has 18 residues. Per the germline V gene, CDR1 is SGHRS and CDR2 is YFSETQ. V lost 0 bases and J lost 4; bases outside the gene matches: 12. In DNA, the CDR3 is TGCGCCAGCAGCTTGGCCCCCGCAGGGGGTATTAGCACCGGGGAGCTGTTTTTT. It codes for CASSLAPAGGISTGELFF.

This chain links TRBV6-5 with TRBJ2-2; D is ambiguous. Germline values: CDR1 MNHEY, CDR2 SVGAGI. The V and J ends lost 0 bases and 6 bases respectively, with 8 bases between them. This CDR3 spans 14 amino acids. CDR3 loop: CASSYSSTAGELFF. As DNA, the CDR3 is TGTGCCAGCAGTTACTCGTCCACCGCCGGGGAGCTGTTTTTT.

This CDR3 is CASSLYIRGRRDTQYF. CDR3 nucleotide sequence: TGTGCCAGCAGTTTGTATATCCGGGGGCGCAGGGATACGCAGTATTTT. The chain is built from TRBV27 and TRBJ2-3, with D possibly called TRBD1 or TRBD2 (6 bases each). V lost 3 bases, J lost 6 bases, and 19 bases lay in between. Germline V gene sequence: CDR1 MNHEY, CDR2 SMNVEV (reference sequence). This CDR3 contains 16 residues.

This chain joins TRBV10-1 and TRBJ2-3, with D perhaps being TRBD1 or TRBD2 (6 bases each). The V and J ends lost 2 bases and 1 base respectively, with 16 bases between them. Germline V CDR1 and CDR2: WNHNN, SYGVQD (reference sequence). The CDR3 spans 17 residues. CDR3 DNA: TGCGCCAGCAGTGAGGGCCCGCCCGGGGGCGGCACAGATACGCAGTATTTT. It specifies CASSEGPPGGGTDTQYF.

The table lists this clonotype with a few counts. The V call is TRBV6-6, the J call TRBJ2-1, with D perhaps matching TRBD2 (6 bases). V lost 5 bases, J lost 0 bases, and 17 bases lay in between. The length of the CDR3 is 17 residues. The germline gives CDR1 MNHNY, CDR2 SVGAGI (reference sequence). The CDR3 bases are TGTGCCAGCAGTCGGGATTCGGGACTGAGCTCCTACAATGAGCAGTTCTTC. Translation gives CASSRDSGLSSYNEQFF.

This clonotype was found a few times. The rearrangement uses TRBV7-2 and TRBJ1-1; TRBD1 is a possible D gene (5 bases). V lost 3 bases and J lost 2, with 10 bases in between. The CDR3 loop spans 14 amino acids. Germline loops: CDR1 SGHTA, CDR2 FQGNSA. The CDR3 nucleotides are TGTGCCAGCAGCTTTAATGGGGGTAACACTGAAGCTTTCTTT. This encodes CASSFNGGNTEAFF. Based on the CDR3 plus reference TRBV7-2 and TRBJ1-1, the full variable domain is GAGVSQSPSNKVTEKGKDVELRCDPISGHTALYWYRQSLGQGLEFLIYFQGNSAPDKSGLPSDRFSAERTGGSVSTLTIQRTQQEDSAVYLCASSFNGGNTEAFFGQGTRLTVV.

This clonotype was seen a handful of times. This chain links TRBV6-5 with TRBJ2-6; D is perhaps TRBD1 (6 bases). Germline CDR1 MNHEY, CDR2 SVGAGI. The germline V and J ends were trimmed by 4 bases and 6 bases, with 19 bases remaining between them. The CDR3 totals 17 residues. The CDR3 bases are TGTGCCAGCAGTTCCCCGGGACACTCCAGCGAGGCCAACGTCCTGACTTTC. It encodes CASSSPGHSSEANVLTF.

There are a few counts of this clonotype. The rearrangement uses TRBV6-6 and TRBJ2-3; 10 nucleotides match TRBD2. The CDR3 is 16 residues long. Losses at the gene ends were 5 bases for V and 4 bases for J; bases not matched to a gene: 9. CDR1 is MNHNY, CDR2 SVGAGI, per germline (reference sequence). CDR3 amino acids: CASSPLLAGAPDTQYF. The CDR3 DNA follows: TGTGCCAGCAGTCCCCTCCTAGCGGGAGCGCCAGATACGCAGTATTTT.

There are many counts of this clonotype. V usage is TRBV28 and J usage is TRBJ2-1, with D possibly matching TRBD2 (6 bases). Germline-derived CDR1 and CDR2 are MDHEN and SYDVKM. This CDR3 has 15 amino acids. The V and J ends lost 4 bases and 6 bases respectively, with 16 bases between them. CDR3 sequence (DNA): TGTGCCAGCAGTTACCCGGGGGTAGCGGCCAATGAGCAGTTCTTC. This codes for CASSYPGVAANEQFF.

The chain links TRBV28 to TRBJ1-3, with D maybe TRBD1 (5 bases). V was shortened by 7 bases and J by 3 bases, with 13 bases between the two germline ends. The germline CDR1 and CDR2 sequences are MDHEN and SYDVKM. The length of the CDR3 is 14 residues. CDR3 nucleotide sequence: TGTGCCAGCACCCAGGGAGGCCTTGGAAACACCATATATTTT. Protein sequence: CASTQGGLGNTIYF. The complete variable domain, with remaining parts taken from reference TRBV28 and TRBJ1-3, reads DVKVTQSSRYLVKRTGEKVFLECVQDMDHENMFWYRQDPGLGLRLIYFSYDVKMKEKGDIPEGYSVSREKKERFSLILESASTNQTSMYLCASTQGGLGNTIYFGEGSWLTVV.

This clonotype was counted many times. The chain employs TRBV24-1 and TRBJ2-1; 7 nucleotides line up with TRBD2. There are 18 residues in the CDR3. V lost 4 bases, J lost 0 bases, and 11 bases stayed unmatched. CDR1 KGHDR and CDR2 SFDVKD come from the germline V gene. The CDR3 DNA sequence: TGTGCCACCAGTGAGGGCGGGGGTTCGGCCCTCTCCTACAATGAGCAGTTCTTC. Translated, it gives CATSEGGGSALSYNEQFF.

The chain uses TRBV28 and TRBJ1-2; D ambiguous. Germline assignment: CDR1 MDHEN and CDR2 SYDVKM. V was cut by 3 bases and J by 3 bases, with 5 bases left in between. This CDR3 spans 12 amino acids. The CDR3 reads CASSFPYYGYTF. CDR3 nucleotides: TGTGCCAGCAGTTTCCCGTACTATGGCTACACCTTC.

The rearrangement joins TRBV10-3 to TRBJ2-7, with TRBD1 matching over 7 bases. Germline V gene data show CDR1 as ENHRY and CDR2 as SYGVKD. This CDR3 region has 14 residues. The ends lost 6 bases at V and 2 bases at J; junction bases unmatched: 7. For the CDR3, the DNA is TGTGCCATCAGGGGGGACAGCGAAACCTACGAGCAGTACTTC. Its protein product is CAIRGDSETYEQYF.